Below are 18 T cell receptor beta chains sequenced from a single sample in a study of blood T cell repertoires in COVID-19 (dated by TCRdb to about 2020). The library was made by the immunoSEQ multiplex PCR assay. In its TCRdb copy, this immuneACCESS table keeps in-frame sequences only and misses some clones. Where compared with another copy, unresolved V genes explain less than half of these, and the others have no known cause. Across this sample there are 200,000 to 250,000 clones, with 84% seen only once. Together, the top ten hold roughly 8.7% of the sample. Input material: peripheral blood. These receptors were taken from a man aged 45-65 years with active or convalescent COVID-19.

V and J are TRBV19 and TRBJ2-3; D uncertain. V lost 7 bases to trimming and J lost 0 bases, with 11 bases between them. CDR1 is LNHDA, CDR2 SQIVND, per germline (reference sequence). This CDR3 spans 14 amino acids. The CDR3 loop is CASTKEQSTDTQYF. The CDR3 DNA follows: TGTGCCAGTACTAAGGAACAGAGCACAGATACGCAGTATTTT.

V is TRBV10-2 and J is TRBJ1-2, with D maybe TRBD1 (5 bases). The CDR3 contains 15 residues. V dropped 0 bases and J dropped 2 bases, with 10 bases sitting between them. Germline lookup yields CDR1 WSHSY and CDR2 SAAADI. The CDR3 here is CASSESTAGNYGYTF. CDR3 nucleotide sequence: TGCGCCAGCAGTGAGTCGACGGCAGGGAACTATGGCTACACCTTC.

This chain's CDR3 is CASSVGGMSDTQYF. In DNA, the CDR3 is TGCGCCAGCAGCGTGGGCGGGATGTCAGATACGCAGTATTTT. V and J are TRBV5-1 and TRBJ2-3; possibly TRBD2 for D (6 bases). The germline V gene has CDR1 SGHRS and CDR2 YFSETQ. V shed 4 bases and J shed 4 bases, with 13 bases lying between them. The CDR3 contains 14 residues.

The sample holds one count of this clone. J is TRBJ1-5 and V is TRBV24-1, with unresolved D. Germline V CDR1 and CDR2: KGHDR, SFDVKD. V gave up 4 bases and J gave up 5 bases, with 5 bases separating them. This CDR3 region has 12 residues. The CDR3 sequence: CATSEIDQPQHF. CDR3 in DNA: TGTGCCACCAGTGAAATAGATCAGCCCCAGCATTTT.

The chain recombines TRBV5-1 with TRBJ1-1; D might be TRBD1 (5 bases). The CDR3 spans 13 residues. Trimming removed 3 bases at V and 1 base at J, with 7 bases between. CDR1 and CDR2 from the germline V gene are SGHRS and YFSETQ. The DNA for the CDR3 is TGCGCCAGCAGCTCCCAGGGGAACACTGAAGCTTTCTTT. Its translation is CASSSQGNTEAFF.

This chain links TRBV7-2 with TRBJ2-3; 9 positions agree with TRBD1. CDR3 length: 16 amino acids. In germline, CDR1 is SGHTA, CDR2 FQGNSA. Unmatched junction bases numbered 7, after V lost 1 base and J lost 5 bases. CDR3 protein: CASSLGPRDREDTQYF. As DNA, the CDR3 is TGTGCCAGCAGCTTAGGACCCCGGGACAGGGAAGATACGCAGTATTTT.

This rearrangement joins TRBV5-4 to TRBJ2-6; maybe TRBD1 (6 bases). V was cut by 0 bases and J by 2 bases, with 12 bases left in between. The CDR3 runs to 17 residues. CDR1 is SGHNT, CDR2 YYREEE, per germline (reference sequence). CDR3 protein: CASSLGAGDTGANVLTF. For the CDR3, the DNA is TGTGCCAGCAGCTTGGGGGCAGGGGATACTGGGGCCAACGTCCTGACTTTC.

The J gene is TRBJ2-7, the V gene TRBV3-1 (or the pseudogene TRBV3-2); D is unclear. Germline CDR1 is LGHDT and CDR2 is YNNKEL (reference sequence). This CDR3 contains 12 residues. The V end lost 1 base, the J end lost 6 bases, and 7 bases lay between the germline ends. The CDR3 DNA sequence: TGTGCCAGCAGCCAAGCGGGTGCCGAGCAGTACTTC. This sequence encodes CASSQAGAEQYF.

This chain connects TRBV5-4 to TRBJ1-3; TRBD1 aligns across 7 bases. From germline, CDR1 is SGHNT and CDR2 YYREEE (reference sequence). Trimming cost V 4 bases and J 4 bases; bases outside gene matches: 5. This CDR3 is 14 amino acids long. CDR3 amino acids: CASSPGTAGNTIYF. DNA of the CDR3: TGTGCCAGCAGCCCGGGGACAGCCGGAAACACCATATATTTT.

The chain links TRBV4-3 to TRBJ2-7, with TRBD1 matching 8 bases. J gave up 0 bases and V 4 bases, and 5 bases lay outside the gene matches. Germline lookup yields CDR1 LGHNA and CDR2 YSLEER. The CDR3 extends over 15 amino acids. For the CDR3, the DNA is TGCGCCAGCAGCCCTAGACAGGGGAACTCCTACGAGCAGTACGTC. It is translated as CASSPRQGNSYEQYV.

V is TRBV7-8 and J is TRBJ1-4, with TRBD1 as a possible D gene (6 bases). V lost 5 bases and J 5 bases, leaving 18 bases between the germline ends. The CDR3 consists of 16 residues. The germline CDR1 and CDR2 sequences are SGHVS and FQNEAQ. DNA of the CDR3: TGTGCCAGCAGCACGGACCTGACAGGACCGAATGAAAAACTGTTTTTT. Amino acid sequence: CASSTDLTGPNEKLFF.

The rearrangement uses TRBV4-1 and TRBJ1-5; no reliable D call. This CDR3 region has 17 residues. From germline, CDR1 is MGHRA and CDR2 YSYEKL. V gave up 2 bases and J gave up 0 bases, with 14 bases separating them. The CDR3 is CASSQTFTPYSNQPQHF. In DNA, the CDR3 is TGCGCCAGCAGCCAAACATTTACACCTTATAGCAATCAGCCCCAGCATTTT.

The chain uses TRBV9 and TRBJ2-5; D is uncertain. There are 15 residues in the CDR3. In germline, CDR1 is SGDLS, CDR2 YYNGEE. Trimming removed 0 bases at V and 2 bases at J, with 11 bases between. The CDR3 DNA reads as TGTGCCAGCAGCGTAGCTGCAGGTTCTCAAGAGACCCAGTACTTC. Translated, it gives CASSVAAGSQETQYF.

The chain couples TRBV4-3 to TRBJ2-3; no clear D. The CDR3 spans 16 residues. V dropped 2 bases and J dropped 4 bases, with 16 bases sitting between them. Germline V CDR1 and CDR2: LGHNA, YSLEER. CDR3 sequence: CASSQSPLPQADTQYF. The CDR3 DNA reads as TGCGCCAGCAGCCAATCCCCTCTTCCTCAGGCAGATACGCAGTATTTT.

CDR3 protein: CASSLPTGSEGEQYF. Here the CDR3 DNA reads TGCGCCAGCAGCTTACCCACAGGGTCGGAAGGCGAGCAGTACTTC. The chain is built from TRBV5-1 and TRBJ2-7; D may be TRBD1 (6 bases). The CDR3 is made up of 15 amino acids. The V end lost 2 bases, the J end lost 6 bases, and 18 bases lay between the germline ends. CDR1 and CDR2 from the germline V gene are SGHRS and YFSETQ.

The genes are TRBV7-2 and TRBJ2-1, with D possibly being TRBD1 (6 bases). This CDR3 contains 16 residues. Germline-derived CDR1 and CDR2 are SGHTA and FQGNSA. Trimming stripped 3 bases from V and 4 bases from J, with 16 bases between. CDR3 sequence: CASSFRGNTGYNEQFF. CDR3 coding DNA: TGTGCCAGCAGCTTCAGGGGTAATACAGGGTACAATGAGCAGTTCTTC.

The CDR3: CATSRGTGESEKLFF. In DNA, the CDR3 is TGTGCCACCAGCAGAGGGACAGGGGAAAGTGAAAAACTGTTTTTT. The genes are TRBV15 and TRBJ1-4; 9 nucleotides align to TRBD1. The V and J ends lost 1 base and 7 bases, in that order; junction bases with no gene match: 4. The CDR3 has 15 amino acids. Germline-derived CDR1 and CDR2 are LNHNV and YYDKDF (reference sequence).

The chain uses TRBV19 and TRBJ1-2; maybe TRBD1 (6 bases). Germline V gene sequence: CDR1 LNHDA, CDR2 SQIVND (reference sequence). V lost 5 bases to trimming and J lost 8 bases, with 15 bases between them. This CDR3 has 13 residues. As DNA, the CDR3 is TGTGCCAGTAGTCTACAGGGTTCCGGCGGCTACACCTTC. Translated: CASSLQGSGGYTF.